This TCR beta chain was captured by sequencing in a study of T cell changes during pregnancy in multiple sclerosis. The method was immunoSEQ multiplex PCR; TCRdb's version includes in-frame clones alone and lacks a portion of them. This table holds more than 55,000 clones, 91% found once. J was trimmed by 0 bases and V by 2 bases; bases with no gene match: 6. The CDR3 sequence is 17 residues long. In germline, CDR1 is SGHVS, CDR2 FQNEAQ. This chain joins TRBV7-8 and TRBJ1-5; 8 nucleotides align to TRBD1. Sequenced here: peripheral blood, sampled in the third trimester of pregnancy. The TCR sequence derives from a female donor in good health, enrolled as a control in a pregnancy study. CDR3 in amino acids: CASSLFPTGDSNQPQHF. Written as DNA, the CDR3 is TGTGCCAGCAGCTTATTCCCGACAGGGGATAGCAATCAGCCCCAGCATTTT.